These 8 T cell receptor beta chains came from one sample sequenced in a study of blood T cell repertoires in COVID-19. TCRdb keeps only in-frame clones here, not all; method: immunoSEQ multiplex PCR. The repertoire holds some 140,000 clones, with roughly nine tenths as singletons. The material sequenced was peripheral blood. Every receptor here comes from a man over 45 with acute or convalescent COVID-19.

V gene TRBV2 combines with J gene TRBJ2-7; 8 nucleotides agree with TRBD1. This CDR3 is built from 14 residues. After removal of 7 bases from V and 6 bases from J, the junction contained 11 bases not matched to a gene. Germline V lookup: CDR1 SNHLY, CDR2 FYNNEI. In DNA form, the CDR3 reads TGTGCCAGCAATAAAAGGACAGGGCTGGGCGAGCAGTACGTC. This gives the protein CASNKRTGLGEQYV.

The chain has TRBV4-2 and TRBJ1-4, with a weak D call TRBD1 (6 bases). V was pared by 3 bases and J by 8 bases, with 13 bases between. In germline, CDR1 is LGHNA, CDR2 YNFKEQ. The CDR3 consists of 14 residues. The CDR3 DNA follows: TGTGCCAGCAGCCACGACAGGCTCGAGGAAAAACTGTTTTTT. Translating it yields CASSHDRLEEKLFF.

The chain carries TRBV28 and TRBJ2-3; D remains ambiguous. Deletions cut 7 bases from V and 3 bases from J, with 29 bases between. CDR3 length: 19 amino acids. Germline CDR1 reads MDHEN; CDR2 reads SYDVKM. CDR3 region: CASTLRLVSARVPTDTQYF. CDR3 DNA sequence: TGTGCCAGCACCTTAAGGCTAGTAAGCGCTCGGGTGCCAACAGATACGCAGTATTTT.

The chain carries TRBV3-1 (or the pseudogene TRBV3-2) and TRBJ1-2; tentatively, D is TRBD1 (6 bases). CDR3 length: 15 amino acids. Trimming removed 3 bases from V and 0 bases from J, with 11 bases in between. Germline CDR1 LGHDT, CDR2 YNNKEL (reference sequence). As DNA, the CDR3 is TGTGCCAGCAGCCAGGGGACACGCACTAACTATGGCTACACCTTC. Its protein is CASSQGTRTNYGYTF.

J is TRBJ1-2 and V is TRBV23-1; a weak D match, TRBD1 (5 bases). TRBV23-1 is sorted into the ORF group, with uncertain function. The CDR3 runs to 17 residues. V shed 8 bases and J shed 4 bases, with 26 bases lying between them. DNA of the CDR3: TGCGCCAGCCCCGGGGGTAAAGGAGGGCTAGACGGCTATGGCTACACCTTC. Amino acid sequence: CASPGGKGGLDGYGYTF.

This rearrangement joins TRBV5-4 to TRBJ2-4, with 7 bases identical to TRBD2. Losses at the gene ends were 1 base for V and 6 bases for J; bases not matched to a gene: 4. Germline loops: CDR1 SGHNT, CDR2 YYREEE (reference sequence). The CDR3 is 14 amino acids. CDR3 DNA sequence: TGTGCCAGCAGCTTGATGGGCGGGAGAAACATTCAGTACTTC. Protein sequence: CASSLMGGRNIQYF.

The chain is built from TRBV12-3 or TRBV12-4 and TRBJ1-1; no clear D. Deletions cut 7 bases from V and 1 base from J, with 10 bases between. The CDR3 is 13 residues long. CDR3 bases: TGTGCCAGCACACCGTGGCCGAACACTGAAGCTTTCTTT. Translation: CASTPWPNTEAFF.

CDR3 region: CASSSNNNYGYTF. The CDR3 region has the DNA TGTGCCAGCAGTTCCAACAATAACTATGGCTACACCTTC. This chain connects TRBV12-3 or TRBV12-4 to TRBJ1-2, with D uncertain. The CDR3 has 13 residues. Trimming removed 4 bases at V and 1 base at J, with 7 bases between.